The clone carrying this TCR beta chain was detected many times. Its antigen is undetermined. The germline gene is not matched at one end of the junction; a read error may be the cause. The entry originates in a study of regulatory T cells in long-lasting Graves disease. CDR1 is MNHNS and CDR2 is SASEGT in the germline V gene. The CDR3 is 14 residues long. Study results and caveats: It was in persistent disease that TRBV28, TRBJ1-2 and TRBJ2-5 were favored. Comparison showed that persistent patients shared more public clonotypes (over 2,500) than new patients (over 950). Thyroid tissue went unstudied; only peripheral blood was examined.

Indicated time point: newly diagnosed GD, antithyroid drugs for less than 3 months. TCR sequences were obtained from RNA taken from PBMCs. Library construction for TCR beta used iRepertoire HTBI primers and Arm-PCR of CDR3 regions. From the multiplex PCR reads, TCRdb called clonotypes with MiXCR, one entry per CDR3 protein. This sample has 200,000 to 250,000 distinct CDR3 sequences, with 20% to 25% found just once. The rearrangement uses TRBV6-1 and TRBJ1-1; no reliable D call. This clonotype was obtained from a female donor with Graves disease. This sample comprised peripheral blood mononuclear cells (PBMCs), obtained at new diagnosis, from a patient treated with antithyroid drugs. The CDR3 DNA is TGCGCCAGCAGTGAGTCAGCCGGCAACACTGAAGCTTTCTTT. Protein: CASSESAGNTEAFF.